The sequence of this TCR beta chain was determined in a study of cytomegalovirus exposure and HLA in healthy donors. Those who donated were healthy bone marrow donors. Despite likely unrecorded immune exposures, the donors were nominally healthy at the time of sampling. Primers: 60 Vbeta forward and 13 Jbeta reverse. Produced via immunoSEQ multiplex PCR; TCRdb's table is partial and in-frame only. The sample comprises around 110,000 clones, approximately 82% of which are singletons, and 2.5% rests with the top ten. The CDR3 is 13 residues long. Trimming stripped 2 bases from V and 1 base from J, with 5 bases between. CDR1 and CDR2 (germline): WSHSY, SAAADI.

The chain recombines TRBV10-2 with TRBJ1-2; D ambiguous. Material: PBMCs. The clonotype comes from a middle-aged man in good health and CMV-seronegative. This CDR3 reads CASSEVVNYGYTF. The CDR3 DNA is TGCGCCAGCAGTGAGGTCGTTAACTATGGCTACACCTTC.